This T cell receptor (beta chain) was identified in a study of graft-versus-host responses after intestinal transplantation. Across the study: Transplant recipients had multivisceral, liver-intestinal, or isolated intestinal grafts. Every recipient had anti-thymocyte globulin induction and two to four years of tacrolimus plus steroids.

Trimming removed 0 bases at V and 7 bases at J, with 12 bases between. CDR1 and CDR2 (germline): KGHSH, LQKENI. The CDR3 is made up of 15 amino acids. Assay used: immunoSEQ multiplex PCR; TCRdb lists only in-frame clones, some missing. The table shows tens of thousands of clones, with approximately 94% occurring only once. Specimen: PBMCs, collected 156 days after intestinal transplant. This receptor was obtained from a human patient who received an intestinal transplant, so some T cells may come from the graft donor. This sequence joins TRBV18 and TRBJ1-4; D possibly corresponds to TRBD1 (6 bases). In DNA, the CDR3 is TGTGCCAGCTCACCACCCCAGGGGCAGGGTGAAAAACTGTTTTTT. This translates into CASSPPQGQGEKLFF.